This paragraph covers one T cell receptor beta chain sequence. What it binds is unknown. The CDR3 runs 15 residues. Germline trimming cut 5 bases from V and 11 bases from J; bases unmatched to any gene: 17. The germline V gene encodes CDR1 SGHTA and CDR2 FQGNSA. The data were obtained in a study of graft-versus-host responses after intestinal transplantation. Here immunoSEQ multiplex PCR was the method, and the copy in TCRdb shows in-frame clones only, minus some. The table lists about 88,000 clones, 85% to 90% of them singletons. The specimen was unstimulated CD4+ T cells sorted from spleen or lymph node cells, collected before intestinal transplant. The J gene is TRBJ1-1, the V gene TRBV7-2, with 7 nucleotides matching TRBD1. The clonotype comes from a human donor who received an intestinal transplant. CDR3 coding DNA: TGTGCCAGCAGCCCCCGTTCCGGGGACAGAGGTAGGGCTTTCTTT. This translates into CASSPRSGDRGRAFF.